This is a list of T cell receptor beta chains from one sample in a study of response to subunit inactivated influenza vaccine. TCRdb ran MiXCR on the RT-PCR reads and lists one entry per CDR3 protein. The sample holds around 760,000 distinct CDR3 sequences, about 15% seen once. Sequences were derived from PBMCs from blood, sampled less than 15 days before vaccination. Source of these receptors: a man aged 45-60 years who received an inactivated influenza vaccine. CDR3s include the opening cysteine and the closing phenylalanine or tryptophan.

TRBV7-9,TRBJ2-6,CASTIVSGANVLTF
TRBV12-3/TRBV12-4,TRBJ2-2,CASSFSTSGELFF
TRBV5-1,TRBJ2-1,CASSGSARDEQFF
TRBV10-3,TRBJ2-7,CAISESSSGGTQYF
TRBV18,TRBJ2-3,CASSPAWGTDTQYF
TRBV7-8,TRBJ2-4,CASSPTGLAGGVLAKNIQYF
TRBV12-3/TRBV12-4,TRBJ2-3,CAISGGRSTDTQYF
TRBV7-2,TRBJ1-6,CASSRGQPDNSPLHF
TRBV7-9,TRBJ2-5,CASSLVFRETQYF
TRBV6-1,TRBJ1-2,CASSVPDRDNYGYTF
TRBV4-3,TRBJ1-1,CASSQQLRAANTEAFF
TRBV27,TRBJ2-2,CASSLSRRATGELFF
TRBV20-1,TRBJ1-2,CSAQDTRGGYTF
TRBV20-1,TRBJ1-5,CSAPPGGQGRLSNQPQHF
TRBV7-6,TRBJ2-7,CASSRRTGPGEQYF
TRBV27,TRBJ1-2,CASSPRQGGTNYGYTF
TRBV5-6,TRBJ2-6,CASSPLRYSGANVLTF
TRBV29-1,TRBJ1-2,CSLTGSDGYTF
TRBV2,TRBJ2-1,CASRREHNEQFF
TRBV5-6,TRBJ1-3,CASSETGTPGNTIYF